This is a list of T cell receptor beta chains from one sample in a study of blood T cell repertoires in COVID-19. Libraries were prepared by immunoSEQ multiplex PCR; TCRdb keeps only in-frame clonotypes and omits some of them. The data hold approximately 190,000 clones, with 80% to 85% observed a single time. The sequenced sample consisted of peripheral blood. Every receptor here comes from a woman aged 40 to 50 with acute or convalescent COVID-19. Both conserved end residues are part of each CDR3. D genes are given only for firm matches. Clone size, where shown, is once, few, many, or a class for clones that have expanded.

abundance	d_gene	v_gene	j_gene	CDR3aa	CDR3nt
-	TRBD2	TRBV7-9	TRBJ2-3	CASSSPAGGDTQYF	TGTGCCAGCAGCTCACCAGCGGGGGGAGATACGCAGTATTTT
-	-	TRBV2	TRBJ2-3	CASNPITPGRGDTQYF	TGTGCCAGCAACCCCATCACCCCGGGTCGAGGAGATACGCAGTATTTT
-	-	TRBV29-1	TRBJ2-1	CSVPGNYNEQFF	TGCAGCGTGCCCGGGAATTACAATGAGCAGTTCTTC
-	TRBD2	TRBV7-2	TRBJ2-1	CASSFKTSGKRNEQFF	TGTGCCAGCAGTTTCAAAACTAGCGGGAAGAGAAATGAGCAGTTCTTC
-	-	TRBV7-7	TRBJ2-5	CASSFGGSQETQYF	TGTGCCAGCAGCTTCGGAGGTTCTCAAGAGACCCAGTACTTC
-	-	TRBV5-1	TRBJ2-3	CASSLERVSTDTQYF	TGCGCCAGCAGCTTAGAGCGGGTCTCCACAGATACGCAGTATTTT
-	-	TRBV7-9	TRBJ1-1	CASSPRWRTVNTEAFF	TGTGCCAGCAGCCCTCGTTGGAGGACGGTGAACACTGAAGCTTTCTTT
-	TRBD2	TRBV27	TRBJ2-2	CASSLWGGPAGGTGELFF	TGTGCCAGCAGTTTATGGGGGGGGCCCGCGGGAGGGACCGGGGAGCTGTTTTTT
-	-	TRBV3-1/TRBV3-2	TRBJ1-4	CASSPAGLFNNEKLFF	TGTGCCAGCAGCCCCGCCGGTTTGTTCAATAATGAAAAACTGTTTTTT
-	TRBD1	TRBV30	TRBJ1-2	CAWSRTSGGYGYTF	TGTGCCTGGAGTCGAACATCAGGGGGTTATGGCTACACCTTC
-	TRBD2	TRBV3-1/TRBV3-2	TRBJ2-1	CASSQGLAGGLGEQFF	TGTGCCAGCAGCCAAGGACTAGCGGGGGGGCTAGGTGAGCAGTTCTTC
-	-	TRBV5-5	TRBJ1-1	CASSFRQTYTEAFF	TGTGCCAGCAGCTTCCGACAGACCTACACTGAAGCTTTCTTT
-	TRBD2	TRBV2	TRBJ2-5	CASSVLLATIETQYF	TGTGCCAGCAGTGTTCTACTAGCGACTATAGAGACCCAGTACTTC
few	-	TRBV5-1	TRBJ1-1	CASSSGQPNTEAFF	TGCGCCAGCAGCTCAGGACAGCCGAACACTGAAGCTTTCTTT
-	-	TRBV3-1/TRBV3-2	TRBJ1-6	CASSQRESYNSPLHF	TGTGCCAGCAGCCAGAGGGAAAGTTATAATTCACCCCTCCACTTT
-	-	TRBV24-1	TRBJ2-1	CATSDLRSGRYNEQFF	TGTGCCACCAGTGATTTGCGGTCAGGGAGGTACAATGAGCAGTTCTTC
-	-	TRBV27	TRBJ2-7	CASSFRRATHEQYF	TGTGCCAGCAGTTTCCGCAGGGCTACTCACGAGCAGTACTTC
many	-	TRBV30	TRBJ1-5	CAWSVGPGNQPQHF	TGTGCCTGGAGTGTTGGGCCAGGAAATCAGCCCCAGCATTTT
-	-	TRBV27	TRBJ2-7	CASKTGLSYEQYF	TGTGCCAGCAAGACCGGACTGTCCTACGAGCAGTACTTC
-	-	TRBV28	TRBJ2-1	CASSLTRGGTNEQFF	TGTGCCAGCAGTTTAACTCGTGGCGGGACCAATGAGCAGTTCTTC
-	TRBD1	TRBV2	TRBJ1-4	CASRPGQGGINEKLFF	TGTGCCAGCAGGCCGGGACAGGGGGGCATTAATGAAAAACTGTTTTTT
-	-	TRBV3-1/TRBV3-2	TRBJ1-4	CASSQLREGQNEKLFF	TGTGCCAGCAGCCAGTTACGAGAGGGCCAAAATGAAAAACTGTTTTTT
-	TRBD1	TRBV19	TRBJ1-2	CASSNPGTGQLLYGYTF	TGTGCCAGTAGTAACCCCGGGACAGGCCAACTCCTTTATGGCTACACCTTC
-	-	TRBV28	TRBJ1-5	CASSFRRGQPQHF	TGTGCCAGCAGTTTCAGGCGGGGTCAGCCCCAGCATTTT
-	-	TRBV27	TRBJ1-6	CASSGPGTIYNSPLHF	TGTGCCAGCAGCGGGCCAGGGACAATCTATAATTCACCCCTCCACTTT
few	-	TRBV4-2	TRBJ1-4	CASSQEGVGGMKLFF	TGTGCCAGCAGCCAAGAGGGGGTTGGAGGGATGAAACTGTTTTTT
-	-	TRBV5-1	TRBJ2-3	CASSLGAGTSTDTQYF	TGCGCCAGCAGCTTGGGGGCGGGTACTAGCACAGATACGCAGTATTTT
-	TRBD2	TRBV7-9	TRBJ2-3	CASSLTSGGPTDTQYF	TGTGCCAGCAGCTTAACTAGCGGGGGCCCCACAGATACGCAGTATTTT
few	TRBD2	TRBV6-5	TRBJ2-5	CASRLAGGGETQYF	TGTGCCAGCCGACTAGCGGGAGGCGGGGAGACCCAGTACTTC
-	TRBD1	TRBV6-4	TRBJ2-1	CATKGQGARLIVNEQFF	TGTGCCACCAAGGGACAGGGGGCGAGATTGATCGTCAATGAGCAGTTCTTC
-	-	TRBV4-1	TRBJ1-2	CASSQDATSYTF	TGCGCCAGCAGCCAAGATGCTACTAGCTACACCTTC
-	TRBD2	TRBV6-5	TRBJ2-5	CASRPGLAKETQYF	TGTGCCAGCAGGCCGGGACTAGCTAAAGAGACCCAGTACTTC
few	TRBD2	TRBV3-1/TRBV3-2	TRBJ2-2	CASSPTLSGRAGELFF	TGTGCCAGCAGCCCAACACTGAGCGGGAGGGCCGGGGAGCTGTTTTTT
-	TRBD1	TRBV28	TRBJ1-6	CASSPTGQVDNSPLHF	TGTGCCAGCAGTCCGACAGGACAGGTGGATAATTCACCCCTCCACTTT
-	-	TRBV15	TRBJ2-5	CATSRQEVWETQYF	TGTGCCACCAGCAGACAGGAGGTATGGGAGACCCAGTACTTC
-	TRBD1	TRBV5-1	TRBJ1-2	CASSLDRGFYGYTF	TGCGCCAGCAGCTTGGACAGGGGCTTTTATGGCTACACCTTC
once	TRBD1	TRBV30	TRBJ1-5	CAWGPPGTGGFYQPQHF	TGTGCCTGGGGTCCCCCCGGGACAGGGGGCTTCTATCAGCCCCAGCATTTT
few	-	TRBV12-3/TRBV12-4	TRBJ1-2	CASSLVTTYGYTF	TGTGCCAGCAGTTTAGTGACTACCTATGGCTACACCTTC
-	-	TRBV11-1	TRBJ2-7	CASSLAVADYEQYF	TGTGCCAGCAGCTTAGCGGTAGCGGACTACGAGCAGTACTTC
-	TRBD1	TRBV5-4	TRBJ2-2	CASSRLGQGTGELFF	TGTGCCAGCAGCCGGCTGGGACAGGGTACCGGGGAGCTGTTTTTT
once	-	TRBV28	TRBJ1-2	CASSPTLYLEGYTF	TGTGCCAGCAGTCCGACGTTATACCTGGAGGGCTACACCTTC
-	TRBD2	TRBV19	TRBJ2-3	CASSPGTSVTTDTQYF	TGTGCCAGTAGTCCGGGGACTAGCGTTACGACAGATACGCAGTATTTT
-	TRBD1	TRBV12-3/TRBV12-4	TRBJ1-2	CASSWTGDGYTF	TGTGCCAGCAGCTGGACAGGGGACGGCTACACCTTC
-	TRBD1	TRBV6-5	TRBJ1-2	CASSYSRGRSYGYTF	TGCGCCAGCAGTTACTCGAGGGGGCGAAGCTATGGCTACACCTTC
-	-	TRBV3-1/TRBV3-2	TRBJ2-3	CASSQSLEDTQYF	TGTGCCAGCAGCCAATCGTTGGAGGATACGCAGTATTTT
-	TRBD1	TRBV6-5	TRBJ2-5	CASSRQGGETQYF	TGTGCCAGCAGTCGACAGGGGGGAGAGACCCAGTACTTC
-	-	TRBV27	TRBJ1-4	CASSWGADEKLFF	TGTGCCAGCAGTTGGGGAGCGGATGAAAAACTGTTTTTT
once	-	TRBV18	TRBJ1-3	CASSPFVNRRYQRKSSGNTIYF	TGTGCCAGCTCACCGTTTGTTAATCGGAGATACCAACGAAAATCCTCTGGAAACACCATATATTTT
-	-	TRBV5-1	TRBJ2-4	CASSLGGYIQYF	TGCGCCAGCAGCTTAGGAGGGTACATTCAGTACTTC
-	-	TRBV28	TRBJ2-7	CASSWSGEYEQYF	TGTGCCAGCAGTTGGTCGGGGGAATACGAGCAGTACTTC
-	-	TRBV14	TRBJ2-7	CASSQVSGGLYEQYF	TGTGCCAGCAGCCAAGTGTCAGGGGGGCTCTACGAGCAGTACTTC
few	-	TRBV13	TRBJ2-7	CASSLGDRNFHEQYF	TGTGCCAGCAGCTTAGGCGACAGGAACTTTCACGAGCAGTACTTC
few	-	TRBV12-3/TRBV12-4	TRBJ1-2	CASSPTGNYGYTF	TGTGCCAGCAGTCCAACAGGGAACTATGGCTACACCTTC
many	TRBD1	TRBV7-9	TRBJ1-1	CASSLQGVTEAFF	TGTGCCAGCAGTTTGCAGGGGGTTACTGAAGCTTTCTTT
-	TRBD2	TRBV2	TRBJ2-7	CASTQTSGSYEQYF	TGTGCCAGCACCCAGACTAGCGGGAGTTACGAGCAGTACTTC